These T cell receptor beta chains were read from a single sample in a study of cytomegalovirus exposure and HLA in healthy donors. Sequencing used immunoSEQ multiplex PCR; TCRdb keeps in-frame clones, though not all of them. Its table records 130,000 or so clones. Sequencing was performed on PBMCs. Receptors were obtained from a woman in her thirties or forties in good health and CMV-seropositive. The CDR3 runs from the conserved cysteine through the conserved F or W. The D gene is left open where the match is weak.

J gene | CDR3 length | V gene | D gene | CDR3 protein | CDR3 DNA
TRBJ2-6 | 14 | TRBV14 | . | CASSQGDWANVLTF | TGTGCCAGCAGCCAGGGGGACTGGGCCAACGTCCTGACTTTC
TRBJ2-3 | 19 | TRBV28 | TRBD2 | CASSLSGITSGSGIDTQYF | TGTGCCAGCAGTTTATCAGGGATAACTAGCGGGAGTGGAATAGATACGCAGTATTTT
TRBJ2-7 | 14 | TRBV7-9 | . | CASSSDRSSYEQYF | TGTGCCAGCAGCTCAGACAGGAGCTCCTACGAGCAGTACTTC
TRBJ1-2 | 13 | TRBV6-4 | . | CASSDSGVGGYTF | TGTGCCAGCAGTGACTCCGGGGTGGGCGGCTACACCTTC
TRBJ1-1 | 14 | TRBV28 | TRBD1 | CASSLTGENTEAFF | TGTGCCAGCAGTTTAACAGGGGAGAACACTGAAGCTTTCTTT
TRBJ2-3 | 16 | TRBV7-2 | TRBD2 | CASSLVGLAGTDTQYF | TGTGCCAGCAGCTTAGTAGGGCTAGCGGGCACAGATACGCAGTATTTT
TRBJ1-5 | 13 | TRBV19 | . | CASQTGPYQPQHF | TGTGCCAGTCAGACAGGTCCCTATCAGCCCCAGCATTTT
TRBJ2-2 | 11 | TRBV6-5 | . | CASSRLGELFF | TGTGCCAGCAGCCGACTGGGGGAGCTGTTTTTT
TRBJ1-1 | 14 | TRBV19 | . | CASSIPNLNTEAFF | TGTGCCAGTAGTATTCCGAACTTGAACACTGAAGCTTTCTTT
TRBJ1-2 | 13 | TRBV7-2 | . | CASSAAGTEGYTF | TGTGCCAGCAGCGCCGCCGGGACTGAGGGCTACACCTTC
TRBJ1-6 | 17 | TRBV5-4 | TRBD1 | CASSLRAGGFSNSPLHF | TGTGCCAGCAGCTTGAGGGCAGGGGGCTTTTCGAATTCACCCCTCCACTTT
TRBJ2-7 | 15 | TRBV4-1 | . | CASSRTWGDTYEQYF | TGCGCCAGCAGCCGGACATGGGGGGATACCTACGAGCAGTACTTC
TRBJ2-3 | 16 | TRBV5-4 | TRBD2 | CASSRGWSGDTDTQYF | TGTGCCAGCAGCCGGGGGTGGAGCGGGGACACAGATACGCAGTATTTT
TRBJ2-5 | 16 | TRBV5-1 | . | CASSLGGAMGQETQYF | TGCGCCAGCAGCTTGGGTGGGGCGATGGGGCAAGAGACCCAGTACTTC
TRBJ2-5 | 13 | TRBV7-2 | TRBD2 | CASSLHGAGEQYF | TGTGCCAGCAGCTTACACGGGGCGGGGGAGCAGTACTTC
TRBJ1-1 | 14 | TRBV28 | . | CASSLGPRGTEAFF | TGTGCCAGCAGTCTAGGACCCCGGGGGACTGAAGCTTTCTTT
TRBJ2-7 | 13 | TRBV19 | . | CASSIPTGNEQYF | TGTGCCAGTAGTATACCCACAGGGAACGAGCAGTACTTC
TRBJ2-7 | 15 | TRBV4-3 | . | CASSQDTTRSYEQYF | TGCGCCAGCAGCCAGGACACCACCCGCAGCTACGAGCAGTACTTC
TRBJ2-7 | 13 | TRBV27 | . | CASGAVFTYEQYF | TGTGCCAGCGGGGCGGTTTTCACTTACGAGCAGTACTTC
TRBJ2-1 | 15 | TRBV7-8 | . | CASSFLRRDDNEQFF | TGTGCCAGCAGCTTTCTCCGGAGAGACGACAATGAGCAGTTCTTC
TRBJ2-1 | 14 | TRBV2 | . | CASSELWGPREQFF | TGTGCCAGCAGTGAATTGTGGGGGCCGAGGGAGCAGTTCTTC
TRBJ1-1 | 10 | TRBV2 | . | CASRQGSAFF | TGTGCCAGCAGGCAGGGGTCAGCTTTCTTT
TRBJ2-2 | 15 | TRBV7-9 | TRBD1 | CASSLVQGAGGELFF | TGTGCCAGCAGCTTAGTCCAGGGGGCTGGCGGGGAGCTGTTTTTT
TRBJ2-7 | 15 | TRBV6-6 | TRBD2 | CASRTGLAGTYEQYF | TGTGCCAGCAGAACGGGACTAGCGGGAACCTACGAGCAGTACTTC
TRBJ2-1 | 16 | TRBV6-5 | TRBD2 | CASSYKRGLPGNEQFF | TGCGCCAGCAGTTACAAGCGGGGTCTACCGGGCAATGAGCAGTTCTTC
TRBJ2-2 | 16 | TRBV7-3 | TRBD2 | CASSPIAGSNTGELFF | TGTGCCAGCAGCCCTATAGCGGGCTCGAACACCGGGGAGCTGTTTTTT
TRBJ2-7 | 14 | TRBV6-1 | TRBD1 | CASSAYRGVGEQYF | TGTGCCAGCAGTGCCTACAGGGGGGTGGGAGAGCAGTACTTC
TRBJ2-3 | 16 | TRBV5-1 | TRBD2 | CASSLEGTKGTDTQYF | TGCGCCAGCAGCTTGGAGGGGACTAAGGGAACAGATACGCAGTATTTT
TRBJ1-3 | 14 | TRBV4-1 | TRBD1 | CASSQAGTANTIYF | TGCGCCAGCAGCCAAGCGGGGACAGCTAACACCATATATTTT
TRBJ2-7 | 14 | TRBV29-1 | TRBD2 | CSVEEEGLGFEQYF | TGCAGCGTTGAAGAAGAGGGACTAGGATTCGAGCAGTACTTC
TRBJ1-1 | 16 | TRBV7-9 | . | CASSYSGKRMNTEAFF | TGTGCCAGCAGCTATTCTGGTAAGAGAATGAACACTGAAGCTTTCTTT
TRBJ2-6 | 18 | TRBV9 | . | CASSEAGIILSGANVLTF | TGTGCCAGCAGCGAGGCAGGAATCATCCTCTCTGGGGCCAACGTCCTGACTTTC
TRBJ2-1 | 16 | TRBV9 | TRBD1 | CASSVEDREAYNEQFF | TGTGCCAGCAGCGTAGAGGACAGGGAGGCCTACAATGAGCAGTTCTTC
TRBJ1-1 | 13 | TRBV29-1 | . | CSVEGQGGTEAFF | TGCAGCGTTGAAGGTCAGGGCGGCACTGAAGCTTTCTTT
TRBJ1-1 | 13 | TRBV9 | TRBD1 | CASSVRQGAEAFF | TGTGCCAGCAGCGTCCGACAGGGCGCTGAAGCTTTCTTT
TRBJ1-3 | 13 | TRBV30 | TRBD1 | CAWSRQGVNTIYF | TGTGCCTGGAGCAGGCAGGGGGTAAACACCATATATTTT
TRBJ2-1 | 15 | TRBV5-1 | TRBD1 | CASSPGQGRSNEQFF | TGCGCCAGCAGCCCCGGACAGGGCAGGTCAAATGAGCAGTTCTTC
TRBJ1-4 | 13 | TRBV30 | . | CAWSVLTNEKLFF | TGTGCCTGGAGTGTCTTGACTAATGAAAAACTGTTTTTT
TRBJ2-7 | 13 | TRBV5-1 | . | CASSRDTSYEQYF | TGCGCCAGCAGTCGGGACACCTCCTACGAGCAGTACTTC
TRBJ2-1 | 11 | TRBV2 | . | CASRQGTEQFF | TGTGCCAGCAGACAGGGCACTGAGCAGTTCTTC